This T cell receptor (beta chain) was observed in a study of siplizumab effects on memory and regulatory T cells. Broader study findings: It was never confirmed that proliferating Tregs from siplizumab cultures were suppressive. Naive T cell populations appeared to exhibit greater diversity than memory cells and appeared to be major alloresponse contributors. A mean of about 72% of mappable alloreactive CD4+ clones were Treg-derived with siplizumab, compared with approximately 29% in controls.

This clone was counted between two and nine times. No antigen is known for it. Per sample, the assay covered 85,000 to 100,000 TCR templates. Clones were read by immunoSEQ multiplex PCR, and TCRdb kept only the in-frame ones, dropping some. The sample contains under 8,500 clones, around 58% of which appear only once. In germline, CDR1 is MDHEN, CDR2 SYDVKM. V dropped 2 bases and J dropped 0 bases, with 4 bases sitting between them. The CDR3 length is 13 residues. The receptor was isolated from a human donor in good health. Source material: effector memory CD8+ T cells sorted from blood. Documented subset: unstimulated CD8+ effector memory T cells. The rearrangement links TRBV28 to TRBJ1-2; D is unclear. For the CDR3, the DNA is TGTGCCAGCAGTTTACAGACTAACTATGGCTACACCTTC. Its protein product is CASSLQTNYGYTF.